The 5 T cell receptor beta chains below all came from one sample that was sequenced in a study of cytomegalovirus exposure and HLA in healthy donors. The PCR used 60 Vbeta and 13 Jbeta primers. Libraries were prepared by immunoSEQ multiplex PCR; TCRdb keeps only in-frame clonotypes and omits some of them. The sample consists of approximately 150,000 clones, around 70% of them appearing once. The sample taken for sequencing was PBMCs. Every receptor here comes from a man younger than 30 in good health and CMV-seropositive.

V usage is TRBV27 and J usage is TRBJ2-5; D not certain. Between the trimmed V and J ends, which lost 6 bases and 3 bases, there was a span of 11 bases. CDR3 length equals 13 residues. The germline CDR1 and CDR2 sequences are MNHEY and SMNVEV (reference sequence). CDR3 nucleotide sequence: TGTGCCAGCAGGGTACACAGAGAAGAGACCCAGTACTTC. Its translation: CASRVHREETQYF.

This clone was detected once. This chain uses TRBV11-3 with TRBJ2-5; 12 nucleotides match TRBD1. This CDR3 spans 14 amino acids. CDR1 and CDR2 (germline): SGHNT, YENEEA. The trim removed 5 bases at V and 13 bases at J, leaving 11 bases unmatched. CDR3 in amino acids: CASSPEGDRGPRYF. CDR3 nucleotide sequence: TGTGCCAGCAGCCCCGAGGGGGACAGGGGGCCTCGGTACTTC.

The V and J genes are TRBV2 and TRBJ2-3; 12 nucleotides align to TRBD2. Germline CDR1 reads SNHLY; CDR2 reads FYNNEI. The CDR3 is made up of 15 amino acids. V gave up 7 bases and J gave up 7 bases; unmatched junction bases: 9. CDR3 bases: TGTGCCAGCAAACAATCCGGGACTAGCGGGTATACGCAGTATTTT. This translates into CASKQSGTSGYTQYF.

V is TRBV27 and J is TRBJ1-2; D is perhaps TRBD1 (5 bases). Germline V CDR1 and CDR2: MNHEY, SMNVEV (reference sequence). The CDR3 spans 13 residues. V was cut by 5 bases and J by 2 bases, with 9 bases left in between. The CDR3 DNA reads as TGTGCCAGCAGTCCCCAGGGAAACTATGGCTACACCTTC. This codes for CASSPQGNYGYTF.

The genes are TRBV6-5 and TRBJ2-3; 10 bases are a match to TRBD1. Germline trimming cut 2 bases from V and 3 bases from J; bases unmatched to any gene: 2. The CDR3 extends over 15 amino acids. From germline, CDR1 is MNHEY and CDR2 SVGAGI. CDR3 nucleotides: TGTGCCAGCAGTTACCCGGGACAGGGGACAGATACGCAGTATTTT. Its protein product is CASSYPGQGTDTQYF.